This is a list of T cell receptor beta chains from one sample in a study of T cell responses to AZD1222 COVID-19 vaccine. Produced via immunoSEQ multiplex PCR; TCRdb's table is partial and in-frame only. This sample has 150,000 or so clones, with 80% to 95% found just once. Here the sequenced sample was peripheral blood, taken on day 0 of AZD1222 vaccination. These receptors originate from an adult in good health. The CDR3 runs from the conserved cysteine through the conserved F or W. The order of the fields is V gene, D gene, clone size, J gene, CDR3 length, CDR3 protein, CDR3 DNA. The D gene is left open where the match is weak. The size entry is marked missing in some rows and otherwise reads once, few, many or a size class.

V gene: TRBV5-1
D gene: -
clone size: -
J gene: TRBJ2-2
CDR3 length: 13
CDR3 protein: CASSLVENGELFF
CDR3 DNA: TGCGCCAGCAGCTTGGTTGAAAACGGGGAGCTGTTTTTT

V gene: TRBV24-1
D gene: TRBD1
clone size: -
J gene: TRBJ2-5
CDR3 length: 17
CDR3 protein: CATSDPSPGQGAETQYF
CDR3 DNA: TGTGCCACCAGTGACCCCTCACCGGGACAGGGGGCAGAGACCCAGTACTTC

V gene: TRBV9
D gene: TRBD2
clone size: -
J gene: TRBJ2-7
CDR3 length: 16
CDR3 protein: CASSVAWRECLGEQYF
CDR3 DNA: TGTGCCAGCAGCGTAGCGTGGCGGGAGTGCCTCGGGGAGCAGTACTTC

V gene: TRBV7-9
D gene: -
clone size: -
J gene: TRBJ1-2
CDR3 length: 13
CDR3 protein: CASSLTSQGYYTF
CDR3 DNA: TGTGCCAGCAGCTTAACCTCCCAGGGGTACTACACCTTC

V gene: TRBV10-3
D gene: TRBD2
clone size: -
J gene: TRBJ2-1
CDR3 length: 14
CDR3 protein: CAISKGGSGDEQFF
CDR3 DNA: TGTGCCATCAGTAAGGGCGGGAGTGGCGATGAGCAGTTCTTC

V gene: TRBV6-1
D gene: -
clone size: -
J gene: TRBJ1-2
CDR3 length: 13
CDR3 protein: CASSEYTSYGYTF
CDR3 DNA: TGTGCCAGCAGTGAGTATACAAGCTATGGCTACACCTTC

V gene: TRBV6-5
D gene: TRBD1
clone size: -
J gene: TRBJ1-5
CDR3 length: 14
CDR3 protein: CASRSGTAEQPQHF
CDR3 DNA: TGTGCCAGCAGGTCCGGGACAGCCGAACAGCCCCAGCATTTT

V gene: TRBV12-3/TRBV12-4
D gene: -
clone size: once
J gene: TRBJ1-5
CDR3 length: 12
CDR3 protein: CASSHGAQPQHF
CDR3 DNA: TGTGCCAGCAGTCACGGGGCTCAGCCCCAGCATTTT

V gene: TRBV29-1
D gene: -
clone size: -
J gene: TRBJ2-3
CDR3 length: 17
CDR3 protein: CSVGNRASLLSTDTQYF
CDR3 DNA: TGCAGCGTTGGAAACAGGGCGTCGCTACTTAGCACAGATACGCAGTATTTT

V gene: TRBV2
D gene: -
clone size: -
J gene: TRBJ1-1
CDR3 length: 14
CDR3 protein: CASTGGSRNTEAFF
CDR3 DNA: TGTGCCAGCACCGGGGGCAGTAGGAACACTGAAGCTTTCTTT

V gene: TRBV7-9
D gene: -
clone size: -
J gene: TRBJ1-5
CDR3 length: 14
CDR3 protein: CASSLGTSIQPQHF
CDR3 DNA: TGTGCCAGCAGTTTGGGGACCTCGATTCAGCCCCAGCATTTT

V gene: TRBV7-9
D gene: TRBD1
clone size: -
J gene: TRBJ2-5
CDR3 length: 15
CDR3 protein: CASIHGTAIQETQYF
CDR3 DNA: TGTGCCAGCATTCACGGGACAGCGATACAAGAGACCCAGTACTTC

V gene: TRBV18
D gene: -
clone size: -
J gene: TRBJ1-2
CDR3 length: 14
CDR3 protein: CASSHIQVNYGYTF
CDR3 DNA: TGTGCCAGCTCACACATACAGGTTAACTATGGCTACACCTTC

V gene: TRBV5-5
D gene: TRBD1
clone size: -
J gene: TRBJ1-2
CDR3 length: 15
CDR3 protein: CASSSQGEANYGYTF
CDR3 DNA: TGTGCCAGCAGCTCACAGGGGGAAGCTAACTATGGCTACACCTTC

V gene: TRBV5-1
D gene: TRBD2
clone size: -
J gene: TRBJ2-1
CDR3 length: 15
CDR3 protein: CASSMTSGSGDEQFF
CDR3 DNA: TGCGCCAGCAGCATGACTAGCGGGAGTGGAGATGAGCAGTTCTTC

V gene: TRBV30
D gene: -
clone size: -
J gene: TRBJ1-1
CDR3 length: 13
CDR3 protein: CAWSGGGDTEAFF
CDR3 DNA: TGTGCCTGGAGTGGGGGAGGGGACACTGAAGCTTTCTTT

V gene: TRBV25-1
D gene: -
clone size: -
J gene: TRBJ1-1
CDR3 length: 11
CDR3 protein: CASGLFGAAFF
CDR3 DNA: TGTGCCAGCGGACTGTTTGGGGCGGCTTTCTTT

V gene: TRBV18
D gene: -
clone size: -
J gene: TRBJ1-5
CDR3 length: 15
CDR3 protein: CASSPPGTGNQPQHF
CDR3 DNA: TGTGCCAGCTCACCACCGGGGACCGGCAATCAGCCCCAGCATTTT

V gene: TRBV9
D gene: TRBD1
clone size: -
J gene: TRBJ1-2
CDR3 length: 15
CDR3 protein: CASSVADRANYGYTF
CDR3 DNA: TGTGCCAGCAGCGTTGCCGACAGGGCGAACTATGGCTACACCTTC

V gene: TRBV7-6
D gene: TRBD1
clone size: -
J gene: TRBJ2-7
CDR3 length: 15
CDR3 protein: CASSPTGGPSYEQYF
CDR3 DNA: TGTGCCAGCAGCCCTACAGGGGGCCCCTCCTACGAGCAGTACTTC

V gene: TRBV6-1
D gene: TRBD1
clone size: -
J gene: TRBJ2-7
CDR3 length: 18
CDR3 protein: CASSEPVVGQGLSYEQYF
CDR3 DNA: TGTGCCAGCAGTGAACCCGTTGTTGGACAGGGCCTATCCTACGAGCAGTACTTC

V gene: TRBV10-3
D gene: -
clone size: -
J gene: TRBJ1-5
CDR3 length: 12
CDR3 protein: CAISEENQPQHF
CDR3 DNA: TGTGCCATCAGTGAGGAAAATCAGCCCCAGCATTTT

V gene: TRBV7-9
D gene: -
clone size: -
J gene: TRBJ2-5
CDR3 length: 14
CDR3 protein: CASSQDSRRETQYF
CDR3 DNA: TGTGCCAGCAGCCAGGACTCACGGAGGGAGACCCAGTACTTC

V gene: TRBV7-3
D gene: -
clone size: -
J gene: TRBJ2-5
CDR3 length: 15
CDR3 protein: CASSLQGRGKKTQYF
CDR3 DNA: TGTGCCAGCAGCTTACAGGGACGGGGAAAGAAGACCCAGTACTTC

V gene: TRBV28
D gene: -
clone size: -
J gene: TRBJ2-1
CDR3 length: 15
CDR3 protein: CASSSTLHRVNEQFF
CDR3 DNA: TGTGCCAGCAGCTCAACCCTCCACAGGGTAAATGAGCAGTTCTTC

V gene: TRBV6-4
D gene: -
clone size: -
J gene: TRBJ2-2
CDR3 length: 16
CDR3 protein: CASSSSPGSGPGELFF
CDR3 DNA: TGTGCCAGCAGTTCTTCCCCCGGGAGCGGACCCGGGGAGCTGTTTTTT

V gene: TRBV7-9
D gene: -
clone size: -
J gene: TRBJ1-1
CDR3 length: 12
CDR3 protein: CASSIGGAEAFF
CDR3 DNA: TGTGCCAGCAGCATTGGGGGGGCTGAAGCTTTCTTT

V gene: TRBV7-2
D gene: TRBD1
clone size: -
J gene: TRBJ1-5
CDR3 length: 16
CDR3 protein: CASSPTTGGSNQPQHF
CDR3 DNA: TGTGCCAGCAGCCCTACAACAGGGGGCAGTAATCAGCCCCAGCATTTT

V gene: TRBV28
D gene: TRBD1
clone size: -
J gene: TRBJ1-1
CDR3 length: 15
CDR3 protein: CASSSWTGLNTEAFF
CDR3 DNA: TGTGCCAGCAGTTCCTGGACAGGCCTGAACACTGAAGCTTTCTTT

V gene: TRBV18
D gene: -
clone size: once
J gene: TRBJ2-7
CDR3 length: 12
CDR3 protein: CASSPDSYEQYF
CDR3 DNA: TGTGCCAGCTCACCGGACTCCTACGAGCAGTACTTC

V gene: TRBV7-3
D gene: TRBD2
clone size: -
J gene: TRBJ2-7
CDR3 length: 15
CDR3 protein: CASSLGTSGRKEQYF
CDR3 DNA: TGTGCCAGCAGCTTAGGGACTAGCGGGAGGAAAGAGCAGTACTTC

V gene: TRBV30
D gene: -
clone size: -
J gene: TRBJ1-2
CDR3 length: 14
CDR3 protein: CAWSVPQGGRSYTF
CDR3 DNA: TGTGCCTGGAGTGTACCCCAGGGCGGACGGAGCTACACCTTC

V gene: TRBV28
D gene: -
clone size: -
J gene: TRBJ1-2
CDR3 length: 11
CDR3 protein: CASSFKGGYTF
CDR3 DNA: TGTGCCAGCAGTTTTAAGGGTGGCTACACCTTC

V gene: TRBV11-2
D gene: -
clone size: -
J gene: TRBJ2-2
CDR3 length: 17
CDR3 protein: CASSLGEMTGNTGELFF
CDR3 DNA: TGTGCCAGCAGCTTAGGGGAGATGACAGGGAACACCGGGGAGCTGTTTTTT

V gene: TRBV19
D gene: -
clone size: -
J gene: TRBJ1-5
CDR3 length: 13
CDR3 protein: CASRAFSNQPQHF
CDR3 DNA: TGTGCCAGCAGAGCTTTTAGCAATCAGCCCCAGCATTTT

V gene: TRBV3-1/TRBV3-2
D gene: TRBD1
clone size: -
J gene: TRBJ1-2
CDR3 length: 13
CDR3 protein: CASSPGGDYGYTF
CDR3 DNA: TGTGCCAGCAGCCCAGGGGGGGACTATGGCTACACCTTC

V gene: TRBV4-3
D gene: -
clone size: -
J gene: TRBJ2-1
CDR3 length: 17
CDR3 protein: CASSQVDSVYSYNEQFF
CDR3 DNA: TGCGCCAGCAGCCAAGTGGACAGTGTCTACTCCTACAATGAGCAGTTCTTC

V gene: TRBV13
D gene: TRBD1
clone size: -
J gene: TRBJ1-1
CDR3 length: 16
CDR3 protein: CASSSSPGQGLDEAFF
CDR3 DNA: TGTGCCAGCAGCTCCTCCCCGGGACAGGGGCTGGATGAAGCTTTCTTT

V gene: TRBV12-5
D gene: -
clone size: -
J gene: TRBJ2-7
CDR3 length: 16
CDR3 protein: CASGLVLGGGAYEQYF
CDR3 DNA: TGTGCTAGTGGTTTGGTTTTAGGGGGGGGAGCCTACGAGCAGTACTTC

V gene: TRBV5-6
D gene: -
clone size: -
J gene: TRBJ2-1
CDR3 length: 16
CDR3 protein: CASSENLGLEYNEQFF
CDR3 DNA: TGTGCCAGCAGCGAAAACCTGGGACTTGAGTACAATGAGCAGTTCTTC

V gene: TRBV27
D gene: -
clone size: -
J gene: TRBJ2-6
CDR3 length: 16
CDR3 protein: CASKDLLGTGANVLTF
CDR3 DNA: TGTGCCAGCAAGGACTTACTGGGTACTGGGGCCAACGTCCTGACTTTC

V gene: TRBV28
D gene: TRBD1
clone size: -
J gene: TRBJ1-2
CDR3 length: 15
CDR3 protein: CASSLTGQGSYGYTF
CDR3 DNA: TGTGCCAGCAGTTTAACGGGACAGGGGTCCTATGGCTACACCTTC

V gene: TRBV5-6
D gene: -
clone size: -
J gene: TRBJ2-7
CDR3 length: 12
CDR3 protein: CASSFTNYEQYF
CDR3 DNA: TGTGCCAGCAGCTTCACTAACTACGAGCAGTACTTC

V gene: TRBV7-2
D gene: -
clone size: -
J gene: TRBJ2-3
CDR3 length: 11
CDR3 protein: CASSPTDTQYF
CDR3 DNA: TGTGCCAGCAGCCCAACAGATACGCAGTATTTT

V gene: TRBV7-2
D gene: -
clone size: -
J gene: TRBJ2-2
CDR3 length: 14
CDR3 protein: CASSLVPSTGELFF
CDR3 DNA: TGTGCCAGCAGCTTAGTTCCAAGTACCGGGGAGCTGTTTTTT

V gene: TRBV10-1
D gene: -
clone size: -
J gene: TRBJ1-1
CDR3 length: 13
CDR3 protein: CASRKDLGAEAFF
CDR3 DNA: TGCGCCAGCAGAAAGGACCTCGGGGCTGAAGCTTTCTTT

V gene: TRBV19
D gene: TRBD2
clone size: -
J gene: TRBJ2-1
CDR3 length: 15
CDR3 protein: CASQAGTSGSGEQFF
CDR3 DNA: TGTGCCAGTCAAGCCGGGACTAGCGGGAGTGGTGAGCAGTTCTTC

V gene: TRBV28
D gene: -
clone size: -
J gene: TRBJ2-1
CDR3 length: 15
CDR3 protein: CASSSIEDYYNEQFF
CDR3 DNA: TGTGCCAGCAGTTCAATTGAGGATTATTACAATGAGCAGTTCTTC

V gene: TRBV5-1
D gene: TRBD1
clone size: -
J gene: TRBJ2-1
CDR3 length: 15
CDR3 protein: CASRSGQGTYNEQFF
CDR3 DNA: TGCGCCAGCAGGTCGGGACAGGGTACCTACAATGAGCAGTTCTTC